This TCR beta chain was identified during a study of technical replicates of blood from several donors. The CDR3 extends over 14 amino acids. Per germline, CDR1 SGHRS and CDR2 YFSETQ. Between the trimmed V and J ends, which lost 0 bases and 4 bases, there was a span of 10 bases. Only in-frame clones appear in the TCRdb table, and some are missing; sequencing was by immunoSEQ multiplex PCR. The sample lists about 100,000 clones; under 97% were seen once. This clone was seen a single time. This receptor was obtained from a human donor in good health. Sequencing was performed on T cells isolated from PBMCs. This chain joins TRBV5-1 and TRBJ1-1; TRBD1 is a possible D gene (5 bases). This chain's CDR3 is CASSLVQGSTEAFF. The CDR3 region has the DNA TGCGCCAGCAGCTTGGTCCAGGGATCCACTGAAGCTTTCTTT.